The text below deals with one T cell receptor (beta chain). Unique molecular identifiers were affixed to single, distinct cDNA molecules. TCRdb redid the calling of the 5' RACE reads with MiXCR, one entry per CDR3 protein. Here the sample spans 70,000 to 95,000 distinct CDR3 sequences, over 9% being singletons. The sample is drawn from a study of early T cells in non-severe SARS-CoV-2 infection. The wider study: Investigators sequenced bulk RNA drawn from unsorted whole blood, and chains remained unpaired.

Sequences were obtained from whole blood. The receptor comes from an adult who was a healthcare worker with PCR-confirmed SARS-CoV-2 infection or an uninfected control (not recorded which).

CDR3: CASGPWVQGVSYEQYF. CDR3 bases: TGTGCCAGCGGACCGTGGGTCCAGGGGGTCTCCTACGAGCAGTACTTC. The J gene is TRBJ2-7, the V gene TRBV6-2 or TRBV6-3, with 7 bases identical to TRBD1. Germline lookup yields CDR1 MNHEY and CDR2 SVGEGT. The CDR3 runs to 16 residues. V was pared by 8 bases and J by 0 bases, with 13 bases of the junction left unmatched.